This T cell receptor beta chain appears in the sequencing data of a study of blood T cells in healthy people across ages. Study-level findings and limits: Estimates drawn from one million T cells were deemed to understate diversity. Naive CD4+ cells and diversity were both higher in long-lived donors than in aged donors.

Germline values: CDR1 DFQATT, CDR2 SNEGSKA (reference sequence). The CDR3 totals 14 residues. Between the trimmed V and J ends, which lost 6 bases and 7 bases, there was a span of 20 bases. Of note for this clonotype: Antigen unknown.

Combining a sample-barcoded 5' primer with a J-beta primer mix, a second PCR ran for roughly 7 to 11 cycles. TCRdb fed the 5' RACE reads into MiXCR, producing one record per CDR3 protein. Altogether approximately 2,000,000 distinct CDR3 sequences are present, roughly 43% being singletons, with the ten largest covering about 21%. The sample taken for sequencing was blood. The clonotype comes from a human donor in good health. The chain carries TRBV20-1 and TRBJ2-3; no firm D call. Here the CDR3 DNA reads TGCAGTGCCGCCAGTCGGACCGAAATACATACGCAGTATTTT. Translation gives CSAASRTEIHTQYF.